One sample yielded the 30 T cell receptor beta chains listed below, sequenced in a study of blood T cell repertoires in COVID-19. Sequencing was performed with immunoSEQ multiplex PCR; in TCRdb, only in-frame clones are kept and a portion is missing. The data show 150,000 to 200,000 clones, around 86% seen once. Sequenced material: peripheral blood. The receptor set was obtained from a man between 18 and 29 years old with acute or convalescent COVID-19.

The chain uses TRBV30 and TRBJ1-1; unclear D gene. This CDR3 spans 13 amino acids. Per the germline V gene, CDR1 is GTSNPN and CDR2 is SVGIG (reference sequence). V was trimmed by 3 bases and J by 0 bases, leaving 8 bases between them. For the CDR3, the DNA is TGTGCCTGGAGACAGAACATGAACACTGAAGCTTTCTTT. As protein: CAWRQNMNTEAFF.

The gene calls are TRBV11-2 and TRBJ1-2; no clear D gene. The germline gives CDR1 SGHAT, CDR2 FQNNGV. CDR3 length equals 16 residues. V was pared by 0 bases and J by 4 bases, with 15 bases between. The CDR3 DNA reads TGTGCCAGCAGCTTAGATCTGGCCGGGATGGGCTATGGCTACACCTTC. It codes for CASSLDLAGMGYGYTF.

V and J are TRBV7-3 and TRBJ2-3; D perhaps matches TRBD2 (6 bases). With 6 bases removed from V and 4 bases from J, the gap between germline ends came to 11 bases. The germline V gene has CDR1 SGHTA and CDR2 FQGTGA. The CDR3 has 13 residues. This chain's CDR3 is CASSKDYSDTQYF. The CDR3 DNA follows: TGTGCCAGCAGTAAGGACTATTCAGATACGCAGTATTTT.

The gene calls are TRBV24-1 and TRBJ1-6, with 7 bases identical to TRBD1. With V trimmed by 4 bases and J by 6 bases, 5 bases remained unmatched. The germline gives CDR1 KGHDR, CDR2 SFDVKD. CDR3 length: 15 residues. The CDR3 region has the DNA TGTGCCACCAGTGACCCGGACAGGTCTAATTCACCCCTCCACTTT. Its translation is CATSDPDRSNSPLHF.

This clone was detected only once. This chain uses TRBV12-5 with TRBJ1-1; D is perhaps TRBD1 (5 bases). The CDR3 has 14 residues. Looked up from germline, CDR1 is LGHNT and CDR2 is FRNRAP. Deletions cut 6 bases from V and 1 base from J, with 12 bases between. CDR3: CASGGGGGNTEAFF. The CDR3 DNA is TGTGCTAGTGGCGGAGGCGGGGGGAACACTGAAGCTTTCTTT.

The chain is built from TRBV7-9 and TRBJ2-7; TRBD1 aligns across 7 bases. Germline-derived CDR1 and CDR2 are SEHNR and FQNEAQ (reference sequence). V shed 1 base and J 5 bases; nucleotides not matched to a gene: 2. This CDR3 comprises 13 residues. CDR3: CASSLGQGHEQYV. The CDR3 bases are TGTGCCAGCAGCTTAGGACAGGGTCACGAGCAGTACGTC.

The chain employs TRBV5-1 and TRBJ2-1, with D possibly being TRBD1 (6 bases). Germline CDR1 and CDR2: SGHRS and YFSETQ. This CDR3 has 14 amino acids. V lost 4 bases to trimming and J lost 5 bases, with 13 bases between them. The CDR3 spells CASSNRAEDNEQFF. The CDR3 DNA follows: TGCGCCAGCAGCAACAGGGCCGAGGACAATGAGCAGTTCTTC.

The CDR3 loop reads CAWGAGLAGGTDTQYF. The CDR3 DNA is TGTGCCTGGGGGGCCGGACTAGCGGGGGGCACAGATACGCAGTATTTT. This chain connects TRBV30 to TRBJ2-3; TRBD2 matches 13 bases. The germline V gene has CDR1 GTSNPN and CDR2 SVGIG (reference sequence). V gave up 5 bases and J gave up 1 base; unmatched junction bases: 6. The CDR3 spans 16 residues.

This chain connects TRBV28 to TRBJ2-5; 8 bases agree with TRBD2. CDR1 and CDR2 (germline): MDHEN, SYDVKM. With 2 bases clipped from V and 6 bases from J, the junction kept 5 bases outside the gene matches. CDR3 length equals 14 residues. The CDR3 loop reads CASSLRGGQQTQYF. As DNA, the CDR3 is TGTGCCAGCAGTTTACGGGGGGGCCAGCAGACCCAGTACTTC.

The chain couples TRBV18 to TRBJ2-5; TRBD2 is a possible D gene (6 bases). This CDR3 contains 17 residues. Trimming took off 0 bases at V and 4 bases at J, with 18 bases between the two ends. Germline-derived CDR1 and CDR2 are KGHSH and LQKENI. The CDR3 sequence: CASSPPGRPSRAETQYF. The CDR3 bases are TGTGCCAGCTCACCACCTGGGAGGCCTAGCCGGGCAGAGACCCAGTACTTC.

The rearrangement joins TRBV18 to TRBJ1-5; D possibly corresponds to TRBD1 (5 bases). The CDR3 length is 15 residues. Germline V CDR1 and CDR2: KGHSH, LQKENI. V gave up 2 bases and J gave up 0 bases, with 8 bases separating them. The CDR3 bases are TGTGCCAGCTCACCAAACGGACATAGCAATCAGCCCCAGCATTTT. It is translated as CASSPNGHSNQPQHF.

The V gene is TRBV4-1, the J gene TRBJ1-3; tentatively, D is TRBD1 (6 bases). Germline CDR1 reads MGHRA; CDR2 reads YSYEKL. The V end was cut by 1 base, the J end by 3 bases, with 13 bases between. The CDR3 contains 16 residues. CDR3 nucleotide sequence: TGCGCCAGCAGCCAAGCCCCCCAGGGGAGTGGAAACACCATATATTTT. Amino acid sequence: CASSQAPQGSGNTIYF.

This clone has just one count. The CDR3 bases are TGTGCCAGCAGCTTATTGGAGGATACGCAGTATTTT. This codes for CASSLLEDTQYF. The chain combines TRBV7-9 with TRBJ2-3; D is uncertain. Germline CDR1 and CDR2: SEHNR and FQNEAQ (reference sequence). V lost 2 bases and J lost 6, with 6 bases in between. The CDR3 totals 12 residues.

This chain uses TRBV7-8 with TRBJ2-3; D is unclear. The V gene's germline CDR1 is SGHVS and CDR2 FQNEAQ. CDR3 size: 16 residues. The germline V and J ends were trimmed by 0 bases and 6 bases, with 16 bases remaining between them. CDR3 sequence reads: CASSLALDGLEDTQYF. For the CDR3, the DNA is TGTGCCAGCAGCTTAGCGCTAGACGGCCTTGAGGATACGCAGTATTTT.

This clone was counted once. This chain joins TRBV6-6 and TRBJ1-5; D gene ambiguous. This CDR3 has 15 amino acids. CDR1 MNHNY and CDR2 SVGAGI come from the germline V gene (reference sequence). V lost 2 bases and J lost 4, with 12 bases in between. CDR3 protein: CASSYPPDKNQPQHF. The CDR3 nucleotides read TGTGCCAGCAGTTACCCCCCCGACAAGAATCAGCCCCAGCATTTT.

V usage is TRBV2 and J usage is TRBJ2-2, with TRBD1 matching 8 bases. Trimming removed 10 bases from V and 3 bases from J; junction bases left unmatched: 7. The germline V gene has CDR1 SNHLY and CDR2 FYNNEI. The CDR3 consists of 14 residues. The CDR3 sequence is CAIRSRGHTGELFF. Here the CDR3 DNA reads TGTGCCATTAGGTCCAGGGGGCACACCGGGGAGCTGTTTTTT.

The chain is built from TRBV29-1 and TRBJ1-1; a possible D gene is TRBD1 (5 bases). The V gene's germline CDR1 is SQVTM and CDR2 ANQGSEA. The CDR3 totals 12 residues. Trimming stripped 8 bases from V and 7 bases from J, with 17 bases between. The CDR3 nucleotides read TGCAGCCCAGGAGGGGCGGGGGGTGAAGCTTTCTTT. Translation: CSPGGAGGEAFF. The variable domain in full, with the rest retrieved from reference TRBV29-1 and TRBJ1-1, is SAVISQKPSRDICQRGTSLTIQCQVDSQVTMMFWYRQQPGQSLTLIATANQGSEATYESGFVIDKFPISRPNLTFSTLTVSNMSPEDSSIYLCSPGGAGGEAFFGQGTRLTVV.

The rearrangement joins TRBV19 to TRBJ1-1; 7 bases agree with TRBD1. The CDR3 loop spans 14 amino acids. From germline, CDR1 is LNHDA and CDR2 SQIVND (reference sequence). J gave up 3 bases and V 6 bases, and 7 bases lay outside the gene matches. CDR3 protein: CASRRQGLDTEAFF. CDR3 in DNA: TGTGCCAGTAGACGACAGGGTTTAGACACTGAAGCTTTCTTT.

The rearrangement uses TRBV30 and TRBJ2-1; possible D gene TRBD2, 6 bases. Trimming left V 1 base short and J 10 bases short, with 17 bases between. CDR1 GTSNPN and CDR2 SVGIG come from the germline V gene (reference sequence). This CDR3 has 14 residues. The CDR3 nucleotides are TGTGCCTGGAGTGCGGCGGGTAGCCGGGGGGAGCAGTTCTTC. Its translation is CAWSAAGSRGEQFF.

The V gene is TRBV5-1, the J gene TRBJ2-1; 9 bases line up with TRBD2. The CDR3 runs to 15 residues. CDR1 and CDR2 (germline): SGHRS, YFSETQ. J lost 5 bases, V lost 2 bases, and 5 bases had no gene match. The CDR3 DNA reads as TGCGCCAGCAGCTTCTCAGCGGGGGGCCACAATGAGCAGTTCTTC. Protein: CASSFSAGGHNEQFF.

The chain combines TRBV6-6 with TRBJ2-1, with a tentative D call TRBD1 (6 bases). Trimming pared 4 bases from V and 4 bases from J, leaving 14 bases between. The CDR3 contains 15 residues. The germline CDR1 and CDR2 sequences are MNHNY and SVGAGI (reference sequence). In DNA form, the CDR3 reads TGTGCCAGCAGTTCGACAGGTGTTGAATACAATGAGCAGTTCTTC. Translated: CASSSTGVEYNEQFF.

CDR3 in DNA: TGTGCCAGCAGCGTAGAAGGTGGGAGACACTCTAATAATTCACCCCTCCACTTT. Translation gives CASSVEGGRHSNNSPLHF. The gene calls are TRBV9 and TRBJ1-6; no clear D gene. The CDR3 covers 18 residues. V was pared by 0 bases and J by 5 bases, with 18 bases between. CDR1 and CDR2 (germline): SGDLS, YYNGEE.

CDR3 region: CASSLSSSRADTQYF. Here the CDR3 DNA reads TGCGCCAGCAGCTTGAGTTCTAGCCGTGCAGATACGCAGTATTTT. This chain joins TRBV5-1 and TRBJ2-3, with D maybe TRBD2 (5 bases). Trimming took 1 base from V and 4 from J, leaving 13 bases between them. The CDR3 is made up of 15 amino acids. Germline values: CDR1 SGHRS, CDR2 YFSETQ.

The J gene is TRBJ2-5, the V gene TRBV5-1; 7 nucleotides line up with TRBD1. Germline CDR1 and CDR2: SGHRS and YFSETQ. The CDR3 has 16 residues. V gave up 1 base and J gave up 2 bases; unmatched junction bases: 8. CDR3 nucleotides: TGCGCCAGCAGCTTGAGGGGACAGACCCCTCAAGAGACCCAGTACTTC. Protein: CASSLRGQTPQETQYF.

The rearrangement links TRBV11-2 to TRBJ1-2; the match to TRBD1 covers 8 bases. This CDR3 has 15 amino acids. V gave up 3 bases and J gave up 4 bases; unmatched junction bases: 7. Germline assignment: CDR1 SGHAT and CDR2 FQNNGV. This CDR3 is CASSFGTGASYGYTF. CDR3 nucleotides: TGTGCCAGCAGCTTTGGGACAGGCGCCAGCTATGGCTACACCTTC. Variable domain in full (rest from reference TRBV11-2 and TRBJ1-2): EAGVAQSPRYKIIEKRQSVAFWCNPISGHATLYWYQQILGQGPKLLIQFQNNGVVDDSQLPKDRFSAERLKGVDSTLKIQPAKLEDSAVYLCASSFGTGASYGYTFGSGTRLTVV.

This rearrangement joins TRBV5-5 to TRBJ2-7; TRBD1 matches at 8 bases. Germline lookup yields CDR1 SGHKS and CDR2 YYEKEE (reference sequence). J lost 2 bases, V lost 4 bases, and 5 bases had no gene match. The CDR3 contains 14 residues. The CDR3 coding sequence is TGTGCCAGCAGCCGGGACAGGACTACCTACGAGCAGTACTTC. This translates into CASSRDRTTYEQYF.

The chain is built from TRBV30 and TRBJ1-2; no clear D gene. Trimming stripped 0 bases from V and 2 bases from J, with 7 bases between. The germline CDR1 and CDR2 sequences are GTSNPN and SVGIG (reference sequence). This CDR3 region has 13 residues. CDR3 residues: CAWSVSQNYGYTF. CDR3 DNA: TGTGCCTGGAGTGTTTCCCAAAACTATGGCTACACCTTC.

This chain uses TRBV5-5 with TRBJ1-5, with TRBD1 as a possible D gene (5 bases). The V gene's germline CDR1 is SGHKS and CDR2 YYEKEE (reference sequence). The CDR3 loop spans 15 amino acids. The V and J ends lost 4 bases and 0 bases respectively, with 11 bases between them. DNA of the CDR3: TGTGCCAGCAGCCTAGGGGCTTATAGCAATCAGCCCCAGCATTTT. It codes for CASSLGAYSNQPQHF. Full variable domain (remainder filled in from reference TRBV5-5 and TRBJ1-5): DAGVTQSPTHLIKTRGQQVTLRCSPISGHKSVSWYQQVLGQGPQFIFQYYEKEERGRGNFPDRFSARQFPNYSSELNVNALLLGDSALYLCASSLGAYSNQPQHFGDGTRLSIL.

The chain carries TRBV28 and TRBJ2-4; 8 bases agree with TRBD1. The CDR3 has 18 residues. V gave up 5 bases and J gave up 0 bases; unmatched junction bases: 12. The germline CDR1 and CDR2 sequences are MDHEN and SYDVKM. CDR3 DNA: TGTGCCAGCAGTCCGCGGACAGGGAGACCCCTAGCCAAAAACATTCAGTACTTC. It specifies CASSPRTGRPLAKNIQYF.

This clone was counted a single time. The chain couples TRBV6-5 to TRBJ2-1; 7 bases agree with TRBD2. The CDR3 contains 13 residues. V lost 6 bases to trimming and J lost 6 bases; unmatched junction nucleotides: 5. Germline CDR1 and CDR2: MNHEY and SVGAGI. CDR3 sequence: CASSRLAPNEQFF. As DNA, the CDR3 is TGTGCCAGCAGCCGACTAGCCCCCAATGAGCAGTTCTTC.